A selection of T cell receptor beta chains follows, all from one sample in a study of T cells in tumors after PD-1 blockade. Clones were read by immunoSEQ multiplex PCR, and TCRdb kept only the in-frame ones, dropping some. This sample carries just under 65,000 clones, approximately 74% of them seen once, and the ten largest clones take approximately 4.8%. The sample in question was PBMCs, obtained after anti-PD-1 treatment. Receptors originate from a human donor with basal cell carcinoma. The CDR3 runs from the conserved cysteine through the conserved F or W. A D gene is named only where the DNA matches it firmly. Size is stated for part of the rows, as once, few or many counts, or as a class when the clone is expanded.

V gene	J gene	clone size	D gene	CDR3 DNA	CDR3 protein
TRBV19	TRBJ2-3	few	.	TGTGCCAGTAGTCGGGGCGGCACAGATACGCAGTATTTT	CASSRGGTDTQYF
TRBV5-1	TRBJ2-7	.	.	TGCGCCAGCAGCTTGTCCGCCAGGGACTACGAGCAGTACTTC	CASSLSARDYEQYF
TRBV5-4	TRBJ2-1	.	.	TGTGCCAGCAGCAACTTCAGGGACAACTACAATGAGCAGTTCTTC	CASSNFRDNYNEQFF
TRBV6-6	TRBJ2-7	once	.	TGTGCCAGCAGTTACCTAAGGGGCGAGGAGCAGTACTTC	CASSYLRGEEQYF
TRBV5-5	TRBJ2-5	.	TRBD2	TGTGCCAGCAGCCCTTTGGGGGGGCAAGAGACCCAGTACTTC	CASSPLGGQETQYF
TRBV6-5	TRBJ1-5	.	TRBD1	TGTGCCAGCAGTTCCACAGGGGGCAATCAGCCCCAGCATTTT	CASSSTGGNQPQHF
TRBV7-9	TRBJ1-1	.	TRBD1	TGTGCCAGCAGCTCATGGACAGGGGGAATGGTGAACACTGAAGCTTTCTTT	CASSSWTGGMVNTEAFF
TRBV5-1	TRBJ2-2	.	TRBD2	TGCGCCAGCAGCAAGTCCGCGGGAGAGAACACCGGGGAGCTGTTTTTT	CASSKSAGENTGELFF
TRBV5-1	TRBJ2-1	.	.	TGCGCCAGCAGGGGGGGAAATGAGCAGTTCTTC	CASRGGNEQFF
TRBV10-2	TRBJ2-7	.	.	TGCGCGGGGGGGACACGTCGACTCGGCGAGCAGTACTTC	CAGGTRRLGEQYF
TRBV30	TRBJ1-2	few	.	TGTGCCCTTAGGGTACAGACCTTTAACTATGGCTACACCTTC	CALRVQTFNYGYTF
TRBV12-3/TRBV12-4	TRBJ2-3	few	.	TGTGCCAGCAGTTTACATCCAGATACGCAGTATTTT	CASSLHPDTQYF
TRBV29-1	TRBJ2-5	few	TRBD2	TGCAGCGCCGAGCCGGGGGGGCAAGAGACCCAGTACTTC	CSAEPGGQETQYF
TRBV7-2	TRBJ2-7	.	TRBD2	TGTGCCAGCAGATCCACTAGCGGGGGCCCGAGCTCCTACGAGCAGTACTTC	CASRSTSGGPSSYEQYF
TRBV2	TRBJ2-7	.	.	TGTGCCAGCAGTCCCACCTACGAGCAGTACTTC	CASSPTYEQYF
TRBV6-4	TRBJ2-2	medium-sized	TRBD2	TGTGCCAGCAGTGAGCGGGGGGACACCGGGGAGCTGTTTTTT	CASSERGDTGELFF
TRBV5-1	TRBJ2-5	.	.	TGCGCCAGCAGCTCAGGAGGCTCTCAAGAGACCCAGTACTTC	CASSSGGSQETQYF